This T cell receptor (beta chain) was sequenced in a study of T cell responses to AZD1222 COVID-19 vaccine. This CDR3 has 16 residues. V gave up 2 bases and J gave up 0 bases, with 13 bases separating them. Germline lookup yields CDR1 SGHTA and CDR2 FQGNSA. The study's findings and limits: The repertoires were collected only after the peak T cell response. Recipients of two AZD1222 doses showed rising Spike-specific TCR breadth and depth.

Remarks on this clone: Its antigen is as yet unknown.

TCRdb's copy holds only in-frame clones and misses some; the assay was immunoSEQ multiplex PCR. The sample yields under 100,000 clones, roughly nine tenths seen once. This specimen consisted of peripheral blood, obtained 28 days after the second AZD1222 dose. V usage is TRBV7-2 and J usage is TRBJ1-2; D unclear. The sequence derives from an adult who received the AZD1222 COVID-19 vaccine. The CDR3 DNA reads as TGTGCCAGCAGCTTAACCTGGGGAAACACTAACTATGGCTACACCTTC. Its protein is CASSLTWGNTNYGYTF.